Presented here are 8 T cell receptor beta chains from one specimen sequenced in a study of blood T cell repertoires in COVID-19. Here immunoSEQ multiplex PCR was the method, and the copy in TCRdb shows in-frame clones only, minus some. There are 70,000 to 100,000 clones in the sample; 86% occur only once, and approximately 1.2% lies in the top ten. Sequenced material: peripheral blood. The receptor set was obtained from a man older than 75 with active or convalescent COVID-19.

The chain has TRBV10-3 and TRBJ1-4; D gene unclear. The CDR3 has 13 residues. CDR1 ENHRY and CDR2 SYGVKD come from the germline V gene. The V end was cut by 4 bases, the J end by 7 bases, with 10 bases between. The CDR3 protein is CAISVSRGEKLFF. The DNA of the CDR3 is TGTGCCATCAGTGTATCTCGGGGTGAAAAACTGTTTTTT.

The chain couples TRBV2 to TRBJ2-2; TRBD2 aligns across 9 bases. The CDR3 sequence is 13 residues long. Germline lookup yields CDR1 SNHLY and CDR2 FYNNEI. V was clipped by 8 bases and J by 5 bases; unmatched bases: 3. CDR3: CASLGLATGELFF. DNA of the CDR3: TGTGCCAGCCTGGGACTAGCAACCGGGGAGCTGTTTTTT.

V is TRBV2 and J is TRBJ1-2; 8 bases line up with TRBD1. Germline assignment: CDR1 SNHLY and CDR2 FYNNEI. The CDR3 sequence is 16 residues long. The J segment lost 2 bases and the V segment lost 5 bases, leaving 10 bases of the junction unmatched. Here the CDR3 reads CASSYLAQGANYGYTF. DNA for the CDR3: TGTGCCAGCAGTTATCTTGCCCAGGGGGCCAACTATGGCTACACCTTC. Supplemented by reference TRBV2 and TRBJ1-2, the full variable domain reads EPEVTQTPSHQVTQMGQEVILRCVPISNHLYFYWYRQILGQKVEFLVSFYNNEISEKSEIFDDQFSVERPDGSNFTLKIRSTKLEDSAMYFCASSYLAQGANYGYTFGSGTRLTVV.

J is TRBJ2-1 and V is TRBV28; TRBD2 aligns across 15 bases. V trimming: 9 bases; J trimming: 9 bases; junction bases outside the gene matches: 3. The CDR3 sequence is 13 residues long. Looked up from germline, CDR1 is MDHEN and CDR2 is SYDVKM. Written as DNA, the CDR3 is TGTGCCAGTGGACTAGCGGGAGGGTTTGAGCAGTTCTTC. This sequence encodes CASGLAGGFEQFF.

J is TRBJ1-2 and V is TRBV7-2; no clear D. This CDR3 contains 15 residues. The V gene's germline CDR1 is SGHTA and CDR2 FQGNSA. Between the trimmed V and J ends, which lost 1 base and 0 bases, there was a span of 9 bases. The CDR3 DNA follows: TGTGCCAGCAGCTTAGGAGGGTCCACTAACTATGGCTACACCTTC. Amino acids: CASSLGGSTNYGYTF.

The chain couples TRBV27 to TRBJ2-5; D might be TRBD1 (6 bases). The CDR3 contains 14 residues. CDR1 MNHEY and CDR2 SMNVEV come from the germline V gene (reference sequence). The germline V and J ends were trimmed by 6 bases and 2 bases, with 13 bases remaining between them. The chain's CDR3 is CASSLDRNQETQYF. The DNA of the CDR3 is TGTGCCAGCAGCCTCGACAGGAATCAAGAGACCCAGTACTTC.

The rearrangement joins TRBV29-1 to TRBJ2-7; 14 positions agree with TRBD2. V dropped 5 bases and J dropped 4; count of bases not matched to a gene: 7. The V gene's germline CDR1 is SQVTM and CDR2 ANQGSEA. The CDR3 consists of 15 residues. CDR3 in amino acids: CSVMAGTSGSYEQYF. CDR3 sequence (DNA): TGCAGCGTTATGGCCGGGACTAGCGGGAGTTACGAGCAGTACTTC.

V usage is TRBV2 and J usage is TRBJ2-6; 14 bases align to TRBD2. Per the germline V gene, CDR1 is SNHLY and CDR2 is FYNNEI. V lost 7 bases and J lost 0; bases outside the gene matches: 5. The CDR3 has 18 amino acids. DNA for the CDR3: TGTGCCAGCACTGGGACTAGCGGGAGTTTCTCTGGGGCCAACGTCCTGACTTTC. As protein: CASTGTSGSFSGANVLTF.